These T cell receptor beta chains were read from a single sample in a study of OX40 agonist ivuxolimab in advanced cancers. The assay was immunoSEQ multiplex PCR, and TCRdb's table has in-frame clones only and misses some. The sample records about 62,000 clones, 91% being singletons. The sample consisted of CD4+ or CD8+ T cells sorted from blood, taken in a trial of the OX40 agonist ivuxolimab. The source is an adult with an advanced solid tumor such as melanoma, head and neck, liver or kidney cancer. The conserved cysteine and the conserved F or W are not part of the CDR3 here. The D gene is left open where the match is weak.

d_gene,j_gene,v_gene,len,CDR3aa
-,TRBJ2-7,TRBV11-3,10,ASSLGPNEQY
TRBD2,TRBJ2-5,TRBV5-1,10,ASSLAEETQY
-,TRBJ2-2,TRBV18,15,ASSPVSGDMNTGELF
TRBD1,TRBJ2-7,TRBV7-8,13,ASTSAGTGPYEQY
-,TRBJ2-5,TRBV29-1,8,SVLWETQY
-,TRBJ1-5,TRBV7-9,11,ASSFGGRQPQH
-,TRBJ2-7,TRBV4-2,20,ASSQDFYGLVERSYLRGEQY
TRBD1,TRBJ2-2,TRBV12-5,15,ASGLGQGADVTGELF
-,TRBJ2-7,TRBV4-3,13,ASSQSYDGLYEQY
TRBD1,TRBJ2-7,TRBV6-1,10,ASRGQIFEQY
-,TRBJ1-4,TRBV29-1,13,SVAQGFATNEKLF
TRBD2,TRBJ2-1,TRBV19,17,ASRLGLAGPTMGVNEQF
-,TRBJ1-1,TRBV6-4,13,ASSPGGGRNTEAF
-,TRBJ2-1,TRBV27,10,ASSLADSEQF
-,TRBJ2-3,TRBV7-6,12,ASSNRRKGDTQY
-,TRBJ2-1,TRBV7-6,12,ASSSEQNLGEQF
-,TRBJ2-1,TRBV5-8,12,ASSFRGAYNEQF
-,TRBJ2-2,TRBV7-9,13,ASSLGGANTGELF
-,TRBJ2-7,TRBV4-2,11,ASSQGAFYEQY
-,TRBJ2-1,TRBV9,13,ASSVDPSSYNEQF
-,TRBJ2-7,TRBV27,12,ASRGVIGDYEQY